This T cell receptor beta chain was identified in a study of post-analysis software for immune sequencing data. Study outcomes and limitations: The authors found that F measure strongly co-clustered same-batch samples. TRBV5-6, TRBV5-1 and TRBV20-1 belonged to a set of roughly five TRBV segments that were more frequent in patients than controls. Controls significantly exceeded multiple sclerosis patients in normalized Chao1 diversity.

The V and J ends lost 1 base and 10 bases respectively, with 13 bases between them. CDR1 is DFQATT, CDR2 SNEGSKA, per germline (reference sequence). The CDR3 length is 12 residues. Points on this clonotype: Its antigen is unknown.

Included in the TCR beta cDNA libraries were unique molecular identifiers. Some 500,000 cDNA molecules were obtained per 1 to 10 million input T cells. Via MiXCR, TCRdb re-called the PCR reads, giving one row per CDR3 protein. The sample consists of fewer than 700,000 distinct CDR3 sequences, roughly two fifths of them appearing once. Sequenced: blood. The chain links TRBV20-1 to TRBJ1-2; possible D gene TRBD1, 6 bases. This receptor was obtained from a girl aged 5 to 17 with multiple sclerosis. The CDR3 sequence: CSARAAGEAYTF. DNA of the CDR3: TGCAGTGCTAGAGCGGCAGGGGAGGCCTACACCTTC.